This TCR beta chain was documented in a study of T cell changes during pregnancy in multiple sclerosis. Method: immunoSEQ multiplex PCR; TCRdb's copy keeps in-frame clones and lacks some. This table holds about 46,000 clones, approximately 94% found once. The CDR3 is 14 residues long. Germline assignment: CDR1 SGHNT and CDR2 YYREEE (reference sequence). Trimming at V came to 4 bases and at J to 7 bases, leaving 10 bases not matched to a gene. The sequence came from a female donor with multiple sclerosis, enrolled in a pregnancy study. The rearrangement uses TRBV5-4 and TRBJ2-7; 8 nucleotides line up with TRBD1. The sequences come from CD8+ T cells from peripheral blood mononuclear cells, collected in the first trimester of pregnancy. CDR3 residues: CASSRRTGKVEQYF. DNA of the CDR3: TGTGCCAGCAGCCGACGGACAGGGAAGGTTGAGCAGTACTTC.